This T cell receptor (beta chain) was sequenced in a study of post-analysis software for immune sequencing data. Turning to the study itself: Courses of disease covered relapsing-remitting, secondary progressive and progressive-relapsing multiple sclerosis. Notes on the study in general: Relative to controls, patients had five TRBV segments at higher frequency, with TRBV5-6, TRBV5-1 and TRBV20-1 among these. For normalized Chao1 diversity, multiple sclerosis patients scored significantly lower than controls did.

The TCR beta cDNA libraries contained unique molecular identifiers. cDNA molecules numbering about half a million came from roughly 1 to 10 million T cells. In TCRdb, the PCR reads were re-called with MiXCR into one record per CDR3 protein. Here the sample spans some 690,000 distinct CDR3 sequences, approximately 59% being singletons. V shed 0 bases, J shed 4 bases, and the junction held 7 bases outside the gene matches. This CDR3 spans 17 amino acids. The germline V gene encodes CDR1 SGHVS and CDR2 FQNEAQ. As regards this clonotype: Its antigen is not known.

Sequenced sample: blood. This chain links TRBV7-8 with TRBJ2-3; TRBD2 matches 10 bases. This TCR came from a girl aged 2 to 10 with multiple sclerosis. CDR3 protein: CASSLAGTSEFPDTQYF. The DNA for the CDR3 is TGTGCCAGCAGCTTAGCCGGGACTAGCGAATTCCCAGATACGCAGTATTTT.